The clone carrying this T cell receptor (beta chain) was counted at least ten times. This entry is derived from a study of identical twins. TCRdb re-derived calls from the 5' RACE reads in MiXCR, one entry per CDR3 protein. The sample holds around 280,000 distinct CDR3 sequences, 8% to 9% seen once. The CDR3 contains 12 residues. V lost 6 bases to trimming and J lost 11 bases, with 14 bases between them. The data also belong to a second study, concerning yellow fever vaccine responses in identical twins.

Sequencing was done on a sample of memory (CD45RO+) T cells sorted from blood. The origin of this receptor is a woman younger than 30 in good health. The rearrangement uses TRBV12-3 or TRBV12-4 and TRBJ1-5; TRBD1 might be the D (5 bases). The CDR3 here is CASSRAPQAQHF. The CDR3 DNA reads TGTGCCAGCAGCAGGGCCCCGCAAGCCCAGCATTTT.